The TCR beta chain described here comes from a study of identical twins. Study-wide results and limits: Partly confounded zero-insertion analyses could result from invariant MAIT and iNKT cells. Reduced insertions were recorded for abundant cord blood beta clonotypes, with no such pattern in memory repertoires.

Addition of a universal primer site occurred through template switching, and cDNA carried unique molecular identifiers. Each CDR3 protein gets one entry after TCRdb re-called the 5' RACE reads with MiXCR. In the table there are 300,000 to 400,000 distinct CDR3 sequences, approximately 8.7% of which are singletons. Among all donors, each was a healthy Caucasian. This clonotype was recorded at least ten times. Antigen unknown. Sequenced: naive T cells sorted from blood. The sequence was collected from a woman aged 50 to 60 in good health.

CDR3 amino acids: CASTREPEAFF. CDR3 DNA sequence: TGTGCCAGTACCCGGGAACCGGAAGCTTTCTTT. The chain has TRBV19 and TRBJ1-1; the D is unclear. Deletions cut 7 bases from V and 8 bases from J, with 11 bases between. The CDR3 loop spans 11 amino acids. Germline CDR1 LNHDA, CDR2 SQIVND (reference sequence).